This T cell receptor (beta chain) is drawn from a study of regulatory and conventional T cells in RAG deficiency. Study observations and caveats: Shorter CDR3s in all patient subsets; >80% Treg-Tconv overlap in Omenn. Sorted Omenn CD25-high CD127-low cells may not be bona fide Tregs.

Only in-frame clones appear in the TCRdb table, and some are missing; sequencing was by immunoSEQ multiplex PCR. Among 15,000 to 20,000 clones listed, over 80% were seen once. The CDR3 has 13 residues. CDR1 is MNHNS and CDR2 is SASEGT in the germline V gene. V was clipped by 6 bases and J by 2 bases, with 10 bases between them. The sorted regulatory T cells were CD4+, CD25-high and CD127-low, with genomic DNA sequenced. Details on this clone: Its antigen remains unknown.

The same sample was also used in a study of regulatory T cells. From that second work: Primers: 52 TRBV forward and 13 TRBJ reverse. Regulatory T cells showed the strongest V-J pair restriction and V/J gene skewing among patient repertoires.

The chain has TRBV6-1 and TRBJ1-2; D perhaps matches TRBD1 (6 bases). Sequenced sample: Tregs sorted from blood. The origin of this receptor is a human donor in good health. CDR3 nucleotides: TGTGCCAGCAGATCCGACAGGAACTATGGCTACACCTTC. The encoded protein is CASRSDRNYGYTF.